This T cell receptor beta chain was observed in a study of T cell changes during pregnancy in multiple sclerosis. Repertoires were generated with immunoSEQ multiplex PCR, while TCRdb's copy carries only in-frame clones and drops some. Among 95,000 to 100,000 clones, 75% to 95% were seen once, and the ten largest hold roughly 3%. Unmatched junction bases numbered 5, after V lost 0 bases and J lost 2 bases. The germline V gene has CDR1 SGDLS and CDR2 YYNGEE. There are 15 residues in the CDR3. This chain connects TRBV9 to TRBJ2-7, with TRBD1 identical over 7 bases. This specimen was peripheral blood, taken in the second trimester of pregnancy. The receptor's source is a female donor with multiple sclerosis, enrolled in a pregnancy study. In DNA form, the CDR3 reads TGTGCCAGCAGCGTAGCTCCGGGACAGACCTACGAGCAGTACTTC. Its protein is CASSVAPGQTYEQYF.